This T cell receptor (beta chain) was sequenced in a study of T-cell reconstitution after alpha-beta-depleted transplantation in children. Broader study findings: Some patients' high day-60 TCRbeta diversity was traced to surviving recipient T cells and thymic progenitors. Roughly two months post-transplant, alpha-beta T cells reportedly originated from several hundred graft clones that had expanded. Among T cells one year after transplant, newly produced cells accounted for most counts and diversity.

Researchers prepared the TCRbeta library using unique molecular identifiers, the study reports. MiXCR, applied by TCRdb to the PCR reads, yields one record per CDR3 protein. The data contain roughly 340,000 distinct CDR3 sequences, 16% of them seen just once; the ten biggest clones take up approximately 38%. J lost 6 bases, V lost 0 bases, and 7 bases had no gene match. CDR1 is SGHRS and CDR2 is YFSETQ in the germline V gene. The CDR3 covers 16 residues. At least ten counts were recorded for this clonotype. Its specificity is not known. The sequence derives from a male patient between 2 and 10 years old who had a stem cell transplant for acute lymphoblastic leukemia, so the T cells may come from the graft donor. The source material was PBMCs, mostly from graft donor cells, sampled 360 days after TCRalphabeta/CD19-depleted stem cell transplant. This chain uses TRBV5-1 with TRBJ2-1; 9 bases are a match to TRBD2. In DNA, the CDR3 is TGCGCCAGCAGCTTGGGGGGAGCGGGAGGTCGCAATGAGCAGTTCTTC. Its protein product is CASSLGGAGGRNEQFF.